A single T cell receptor (beta chain) is shown here with its context. The antigen is undetermined. The data belong to a study of identifying expanded T cells in peripheral blood. Study findings and constraints: Variance in clone template counts between two-week samples significantly increased with total template count across all healthy donors.

Sequenced by immunoSEQ multiplex PCR; TCRdb stores in-frame clones only, minus some. The sample holds 55,000 to 75,000 clones, about 87% seen once. During the collection period, no donor immune events like infections were recorded. Trimming took 6 bases from V and 5 from J; bases not matched to a gene: 8. The CDR3 contains 14 residues. Germline CDR1 reads MGHDK; CDR2 reads SYGVNS. Material for sequencing was blood. This chain uses TRBV25-1 with TRBJ1-2; 8 bases line up with TRBD1. The source of this sequence is a person between 18 and 70 years old in good health. The DNA of the CDR3 is TGTGCCAGCAGCCCCTCAGGGGGCGCATATGGCTACACCTTC. Translation gives CASSPSGGAYGYTF.